This TCR beta chain emerged from a study of shared clonotypes between healthy human individuals. The study's findings and limits: With a few donors compared, around 5% of naive CD4 clonotypes were shared.

Nashville, Tennessee was home to all donors, each a Caucasian adult. CD45RA-negative memory and CD45RA+ naive subsets were split from the CD4+ cells. A note on this clone: Its target is unknown.

Genomic DNA (from each subset) was split evenly across several immunoSEQ plates. Assay: immunoSEQ multiplex PCR; the TCRdb copy retains only in-frame clones and omits some. The sample shows 950,000 to 1,200,000 clones, 70% to 80% of them seen only once. The J segment lost 7 bases and the V segment lost 3 bases, leaving 2 bases of the junction unmatched. The CDR3 extends over 13 amino acids. CDR1 is MDHEN and CDR2 is SYDVKM in the germline V gene. Input material: memory CD4+ T cells from PBMCs. The subset: CD45RA-negative fraction. The chain links TRBV28 to TRBJ2-7; 11 bases are a match to TRBD2. The source of this sequence is a man between 18 and 29 years old in good health. Some clones in this sample may be carry-over from other donors' samples. CDR3 sequence reads: CASSFTSGGEQYF. DNA of the CDR3: TGTGCCAGCAGTTTTACTAGCGGGGGTGAGCAGTACTTC.